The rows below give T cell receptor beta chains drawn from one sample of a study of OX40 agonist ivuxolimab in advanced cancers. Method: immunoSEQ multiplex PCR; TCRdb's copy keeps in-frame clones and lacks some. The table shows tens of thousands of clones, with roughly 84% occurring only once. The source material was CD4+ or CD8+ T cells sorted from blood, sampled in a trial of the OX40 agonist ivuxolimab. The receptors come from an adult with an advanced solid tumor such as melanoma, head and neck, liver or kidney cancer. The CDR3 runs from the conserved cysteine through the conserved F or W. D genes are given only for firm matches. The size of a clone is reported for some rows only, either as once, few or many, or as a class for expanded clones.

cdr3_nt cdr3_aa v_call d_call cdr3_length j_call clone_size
TGCGCCAGCAGCCTCCACGCAGACTCTAACTATGGCTACACCTTC CASSLHADSNYGYTF TRBV5-1 NA 15 TRBJ1-2 NA
TGCGCCAGCAGTGAGAGACTAAGGAATGAGCAGTTCTTC CASSERLRNEQFF TRBV10-2 NA 13 TRBJ2-1 NA
TGTGCCAGCAGCTTAGTAGGGTCAGGGAGGGGGTACGAGCAGTACTTC CASSLVGSGRGYEQYF TRBV7-2 NA 16 TRBJ2-7 NA
TGTGCCATCAGTGTGGGAGGAGCCGACGAGCAGTACTTC CAISVGGADEQYF TRBV10-3 NA 13 TRBJ2-7 NA
TGTGCCAGCAGCCCCTGGGGGCGGTGGGACGAGCAGTACTTC CASSPWGRWDEQYF TRBV5-4 NA 14 TRBJ2-7 NA
TGTGCTAGTGGCAGATCCGTATCTGAAGCTTTCTTT CASGRSVSEAFF TRBV12-5 NA 12 TRBJ1-1 few
TGCGCCAGCAGCAAAACAAACCTCCCGGGACAGAGCACGAACACTGAAGCTTTCTTT CASSKTNLPGQSTNTEAFF TRBV4-1 TRBD1 19 TRBJ1-1 medium-sized
TGCGCCAGCAGCCGGGGACCTGCAGCTGGGGCCAACGTCCTGACTTTC CASSRGPAAGANVLTF TRBV5-1 NA 16 TRBJ2-6 NA
TGTGCCAGCAGCCTCTTCTCCGGGGGGTGGTACAATGAGCAGTTCTTC CASSLFSGGWYNEQFF TRBV5-6 TRBD2 16 TRBJ2-1 NA
TGTGCCAGCAGAGAGACTAGCGGGGGCTTTGAGGAGCTGTTTTTT CASRETSGGFEELFF TRBV7-2 TRBD2 15 TRBJ2-2 NA
TGTGCCAGTAACCCCCCGAGGGCGGGGGGCTTTTATCAGCCCCAGCATTTT CASNPPRAGGFYQPQHF TRBV19 NA 17 TRBJ1-5 NA
TGTGCCAGCAGTCCTAATGGAGGCTATAATTCACCCCTCCACTTT CASSPNGGYNSPLHF TRBV5-6 NA 15 TRBJ1-6 many
TGTGCCAGCAGTATCCAAGTACAAGAGACCCAGTACTTC CASSIQVQETQYF TRBV2 NA 13 TRBJ2-5 NA
TGTGCCAGCAGCTTATCTTCGCCGGCTTCCTACGAGCAGTACTTC CASSLSSPASYEQYF TRBV11-2 NA 15 TRBJ2-7 once
TGTGCCAGCAGTTACTCGAACAGGGCCTATGGTGGCTACACCTTC CASSYSNRAYGGYTF TRBV6-5 NA 15 TRBJ1-2 once
TGTGCCAGCAGCTTGGAGTTCCAGCTCCAAGAGACCCAGTACTTC CASSLEFQLQETQYF TRBV5-4 NA 15 TRBJ2-5 NA
TGCGCCAGCAGCTTGTCAGGCAATGAGCAGTTCTTC CASSLSGNEQFF TRBV5-1 NA 12 TRBJ2-1 medium-sized
TGTGCCAGCAGCGTAGAGGGTTTGGGGACTAGCCCAGCTGATACGCAGTATTTT CASSVEGLGTSPADTQYF TRBV7-2 TRBD2 18 TRBJ2-3 NA
TGTGCCAGCAGCTTAAACTTATTAAATTCACCCCTCCACTTT CASSLNLLNSPLHF TRBV7-2 NA 14 TRBJ1-6 NA
TGTGCCAGCAGTGAAGTGGGTTTCGCTGAAGCTTTCTTT CASSEVGFAEAFF TRBV6-1 NA 13 TRBJ1-1 NA
TGCGCCAGCAGTGAGAGGGGGACAGGACCCACTAACTATGGCTACACCTTC CASSERGTGPTNYGYTF TRBV10-1 TRBD1 17 TRBJ1-2 once
TGTGCCAGCAGCGGCCTCCGGGACAGAGGATACAATGAGCAGTTCTTC CASSGLRDRGYNEQFF TRBV5-4 TRBD1 16 TRBJ2-1 NA
TGTGCCAGCAGCTTATTTTCAGGGCAAGAGACCCAGTACTTC CASSLFSGQETQYF TRBV7-6 NA 14 TRBJ2-5 NA
NA CASSPPWFRWGQGNYGYTF TRBV21-1 NA 19 TRBJ1-2 NA
TGTGCCAGTAGCATCGACAGGGATAGCTATGGCTACACCTTC CASSIDRDSYGYTF TRBV19 TRBD1 14 TRBJ1-2 NA
TGCGCCAGCAGCCAAGGCTGGACAGGGGGCATGACTGAAGCTTTCTTT CASSQGWTGGMTEAFF TRBV4-1 TRBD1 16 TRBJ1-1 NA
TGTGCCAGCAGCGAGGGAACTGAAGCTTTCTTT CASSEGTEAFF TRBV9 NA 11 TRBJ1-1 few
TGTGCCAGCGGCGGCATTGACAGGGGAGGAGGCTACACCTTC CASGGIDRGGGYTF TRBV25-1 TRBD1 14 TRBJ1-2 NA
TGTGCCAGCAGCTTGGAGACAGCTTATGGCTACACCTTC CASSLETAYGYTF TRBV5-4 NA 13 TRBJ1-2 NA
TGTGCCAGCAGCTTAGATGGGGAAGAGACCCAGTACTTC CASSLDGEETQYF TRBV7-8 NA 13 TRBJ2-5 NA
TGCAGCGTTGAAGAGGACCCAGGGGACCGAGAGACCCAGTACTTC CSVEEDPGDRETQYF TRBV29-1 NA 15 TRBJ2-5 NA
TGTGCCAGCTCCGACAGCCAACTCGAAAAACTGTTTTTT CASSDSQLEKLFF TRBV18 NA 13 TRBJ1-4 NA
TGTGCCAGTAGTAGGGTGGGAGACACCTTCAATGAAAAACTGTTTTTT CASSRVGDTFNEKLFF TRBV19 NA 16 TRBJ1-4 NA
TGTGCCAGCAGTTGGGCAGGGGGAAGTTCGGCAACTAATGAAAAACTGTTTTTT CASSWAGGSSATNEKLFF TRBV27 TRBD1 18 TRBJ1-4 NA
TGTGCCAGCACCTCGACTCTCTCTGGAAACACCATATATTTT CASTSTLSGNTIYF TRBV6-5 NA 14 TRBJ1-3 once
TGCGCCAGCAGTCAACCCGGGACCGCCAATCAGCCCCAGCATTTT CASSQPGTANQPQHF TRBV23-1 NA 15 TRBJ1-5 once
TGTGCCAGCAGGTACGACAGGTCGACTGAAGCTTTCTTT CASRYDRSTEAFF TRBV6-1 NA 13 TRBJ1-1 NA
TGCGCCAGCAGCGAGTCGGGACTACGTACCTATGGCTACACCTTC CASSESGLRTYGYTF TRBV5-1 NA 15 TRBJ1-2 NA
TGTGCCACCCAATTAGCGGGGGGGCAGGAGCAGTACTTC CATQLAGGQEQYF TRBV10-3 TRBD2 13 TRBJ2-7 NA
TGTGCCAGCAGCTTAGGTGGACTAGCAGGTCTTTATACGCAGTATTTT CASSLGGLAGLYTQYF TRBV7-8 TRBD2 16 TRBJ2-3 NA
TGTGCCAGCAGCCAGCCACCCGGTCGGAGCTCTGGGGCCAACGTCCTGACTTTC CASSQPPGRSSGANVLTF TRBV4-2 NA 18 TRBJ2-6 NA
TGTGCCAGCAGTTACCCAACCCCCACAAACGAGCAGTACTTC CASSYPTPTNEQYF TRBV6-6 NA 14 TRBJ2-7 NA
TGTGCCAGCATGAGGGACGGAGGAAACACCATATATTTT CASMRDGGNTIYF TRBV2 NA 13 TRBJ1-3 NA
TGTGCCAGCAGTTACTGGGACGGAAGGGGCGCTTTCTTT CASSYWDGRGAFF TRBV6-5 NA 13 TRBJ1-1 once
TGTGCCAGCAGTGGGACGACGAACACTGAAGCTTTCTTT CASSGTTNTEAFF TRBV6-5 NA 13 TRBJ1-1 NA
TGCGCCAGCAGCCCTCAGGGCTCCCCGAACACTGAAGCTTTCTTT CASSPQGSPNTEAFF TRBV5-1 NA 15 TRBJ1-1 NA
TGTGCCAGCAACCGGGACAGCTACAATGAGCAGTTCTTC CASNRDSYNEQFF TRBV2 TRBD1 13 TRBJ2-1 NA
TGCGCCAGCAGCTTGGCCTTACACACAGATACGCAGTATTTT CASSLALHTDTQYF TRBV5-1 NA 14 TRBJ2-3 once
TGTGCCAGCAGTCATGGACAGGGGAATGAAAAACTGTTTTTT CASSHGQGNEKLFF TRBV27 TRBD1 14 TRBJ1-4 NA
TGTGCCAGCAGCTTCGTAGCCCACTCCGGGTGGGATAACACCGGGGAGCTGTTTTTT CASSFVAHSGWDNTGELFF TRBV7-2 NA 19 TRBJ2-2 NA
TGTGCCAGCAGCTTAATAGTGTCGACTGAAGCTTTCTTT CASSLIVSTEAFF TRBV7-3 NA 13 TRBJ1-1 few
TGTGCCAGCAGCCAAGACGCCGGACTGCCATATTCACCCCTCCACTTT CASSQDAGLPYSPLHF TRBV14 NA 16 TRBJ1-6 NA
TGCGCCAGCAGCTTGGGGTCAGACGCTACTTCACCCCTCCACTTT CASSLGSDATSPLHF TRBV5-1 NA 15 TRBJ1-6 NA
TGTGCCAGCAGCCTACAGCCTGGGGACAGGGCCCTACGTGGCTACACCTTC CASSLQPGDRALRGYTF TRBV11-2 TRBD1 17 TRBJ1-2 NA
TGTGCCAGCAGTCCAAGTAAGGGGTCTAGCTATGGCTACACCTTC CASSPSKGSSYGYTF TRBV4-2 NA 15 TRBJ1-2 NA
TGCGCCAGCAACTGGGACAGTGACTATGGCTACACCTTC CASNWDSDYGYTF TRBV5-1 TRBD1 13 TRBJ1-2 NA
TGTGCCAGCAGCCCTAATAGCGGGGGTGAGACCCAGTACTTC CASSPNSGGETQYF TRBV7-6 TRBD2 14 TRBJ2-5 NA
TGTGCCAGCAGTGGACTAGCGGGGAGGGCCGGGGAGCTGTTTTTT CASSGLAGRAGELFF TRBV6-5 TRBD2 15 TRBJ2-2 NA